The 24 T cell receptor beta chains presented below share a single source sample, sequenced in a study of early T cells in non-severe SARS-CoV-2 infection. TCRdb recomputed calls from the 5' RACE reads with MiXCR, one row per CDR3 protein. Of some 45,000 distinct CDR3 sequences listed, 3% to 4% are singletons. The sequenced material came from whole blood. All receptors come from an adult who was a healthcare worker with PCR-confirmed SARS-CoV-2 infection or an uninfected control (not recorded which).

The sample holds many counts of this clonotype. The chain has TRBV3-1 and TRBJ1-4; weak D call: TRBD1 (5 bases). Between the trimmed V and J ends, which lost 5 bases and 13 bases, there was a span of 8 bases. The CDR3 is 10 residues long. Per germline, CDR1 LGHDT and CDR2 YNNKEL (reference sequence). For the CDR3, the DNA is TGTGCCAGCAGCGGGGGGAGACTGTTTTTT. Translated, it gives CASSGGRLFF.

About this clonotype itself: This may stem from a read error, because a much larger clone lies one nucleotide away. This chain uses TRBV5-1 with TRBJ2-4; the D is unclear. The CDR3 has 13 amino acids. Germline-derived CDR1 and CDR2 are SGHRS and YFSETQ. In DNA, the CDR3 is TGCGTCAGCAGCTTGGCTGGCAGGAGCATTCAGTACTTC. It translates to CVSSLAGRSIQYF.

This clonotype was observed many times. V gene TRBV10-3 combines with J gene TRBJ2-6, with 9 bases that match TRBD1. Per the germline V gene, CDR1 is ENHRY and CDR2 is SYGVKD. This CDR3 region has 17 residues. The V segment lost 2 bases and the J segment 0 bases; nucleotides outside the gene matches: 2. CDR3 region: CAISEGTGISGANVLTF. The CDR3 region has the DNA TGTGCCATCAGTGAGGGGACAGGGATCTCTGGGGCCAACGTCCTGACTTTC.

This clonotype was detected many times. V and J are TRBV30 and TRBJ1-2, with D hard to call. Trimming removed 4 bases from V and 4 bases from J, with 10 bases in between. CDR1 and CDR2 from the germline V gene are GTSNPN and SVGIG (reference sequence). The CDR3 spans 12 residues. The CDR3 nucleotides read TGTGCCTGGAACAGAGAAACCTATGGCTACACCTTC. Its translation is CAWNRETYGYTF.

As for this clonotype: A single base separates this from a much larger clone, so it may be a read error. The V and J genes are TRBV12-3 or TRBV12-4 and TRBJ1-6; unclear D gene. The CDR3 is 16 residues long. CDR3 protein: CASSLYSSTYNSPLLF. In DNA form, the CDR3 reads TGTGCCAGCAGTCTGTACTCTTCCACCTATAATTCACCCCTCCTCTTT.

This clonotype came up many times. The rearrangement links TRBV7-3 to TRBJ1-2, with TRBD1 matching 8 bases. The CDR3 is made up of 15 amino acids. CDR1 is SGHTA and CDR2 is FQGTGA in the germline V gene. With V trimmed by 5 bases and J by 8 bases, 13 bases remained unmatched. The CDR3 coding sequence is TGTGCCAGCAGCCCAACGTTTAGGACAGGGCAAGGCTACACCTTC. The encoded protein is CASSPTFRTGQGYTF.

Many counts were recorded for this clonotype. This sequence joins TRBV27 and TRBJ2-2; TRBD1 matches 10 bases. The CDR3 sequence is 17 residues long. Germline CDR1 MNHEY, CDR2 SMNVEV (reference sequence). V shed 6 bases and J 3 bases; nucleotides not matched to a gene: 10. The CDR3 loop reads CASRPESGTGDTGELFF. CDR3 sequence (DNA): TGTGCCAGCAGACCGGAATCCGGGACAGGGGACACCGGGGAGCTGTTTTTT.

A note on this clonotype: A read error may be the cause here, since a much bigger clone is one base away. The chain has TRBV16 and TRBJ2-5, with TRBD2 matching 11 bases. CDR1 and CDR2 (germline): KGHSY, FQNENV. This CDR3 is built from 16 residues. The CDR3 sequence is CVSSSTSGGLLSSQYF. CDR3 coding DNA: TGTGTCAGCAGTTCCACTAGCGGGGGCCTCCTATCGTCCCAGTACTTC.

This clonotype was picked up many times. The chain joins TRBV6-5 to TRBJ2-2; TRBD2 agrees at 10 bases. V was pared by 6 bases and J by 0 bases, with 4 bases of the junction left unmatched. The CDR3 consists of 16 residues. In germline, CDR1 is MNHEY, CDR2 SVGAGI. The CDR3 DNA reads TGTGCCAGCAGCACGGGACTAGCGACGAACACCGGGGAGCTGTTTTTT. It specifies CASSTGLATNTGELFF.

Ten or more counts support this clonotype. The J gene is TRBJ2-5, the V gene TRBV6-4; TRBD2 agrees at 7 bases. The CDR3 is made up of 15 amino acids. V shed 7 bases, J shed 5 bases, and the junction held 13 bases outside the gene matches. The V gene's germline CDR1 is MRHNA and CDR2 SNTAGT. The CDR3 protein is CASTAWWGGMETQYF. The CDR3 coding sequence is TGTGCCAGCACCGCCTGGTGGGGGGGTATGGAGACCCAGTACTTC.

This clonotype was detected a few times. The chain employs TRBV6-5 and TRBJ2-7; D unresolved. In germline, CDR1 is MNHEY, CDR2 SVGAGI. Between the trimmed V and J ends, which lost 7 bases and 0 bases, there was a span of 13 bases. The CDR3 runs 14 residues. The CDR3 sequence is CASMDRPYSYEQYF. CDR3 DNA: TGTGCCAGCATGGACCGGCCTTACTCCTACGAGCAGTACTTC.

This clonotype was detected many times. This chain joins TRBV14 and TRBJ2-1; 9 bases align to TRBD2. This CDR3 contains 15 residues. Germline V gives CDR1 SGHDN, CDR2 FVKESK. The J segment lost 2 bases and the V segment lost 4 bases, leaving 3 bases of the junction unmatched. For the CDR3, the DNA is TGTGCCAGCAGCCTTCTAGCGGGGCCCTACAATGAGCAGTTCTTC. It codes for CASSLLAGPYNEQFF.

This clonotype has at least ten counts. This chain joins TRBV5-1 and TRBJ2-3; 9 bases line up with TRBD2. V dropped 0 bases and J dropped 2; count of bases not matched to a gene: 7. This CDR3 is built from 17 residues. From germline, CDR1 is SGHRS and CDR2 YFSETQ. CDR3 sequence: CASSLGRASGDTDTQYF. In DNA, the CDR3 is TGCGCCAGCAGCTTGGGTCGGGCTAGCGGGGACACAGATACGCAGTATTTT.

This clonotype was detected many times. V gene TRBV30 combines with J gene TRBJ1-1; tentative D call: TRBD1 (6 bases). The germline V gene encodes CDR1 GTSNPN and CDR2 SVGIG (reference sequence). V was cut by 5 bases and J by 4 bases, with 23 bases left in between. The CDR3 extends over 16 amino acids. The CDR3 spells CAWRGTNPFLATEAFF. CDR3 nucleotides: TGTGCCTGGCGCGGGACAAATCCTTTTCTGGCCACTGAAGCTTTCTTT.

This clonotype occurred many times. The chain uses TRBV20-1 and TRBJ1-1, with a tentative D call TRBD1 (5 bases). This CDR3 is built from 16 residues. CDR1 and CDR2 (germline): DFQATT, SNEGSKA (reference sequence). Trimming removed 1 base from V and 1 base from J, with 16 bases in between. As DNA, the CDR3 is TGCAGTGCTAGAGCCGGGGGGGGATTTGGGAACACTGAAGCTTTCTTT. Translating gives CSARAGGGFGNTEAFF.

This clonotype was observed a few times. The V and J genes are TRBV7-9 and TRBJ2-7; possible D gene TRBD1, 6 bases. Germline V gene sequence: CDR1 SEHNR, CDR2 FQNEAQ (reference sequence). With 1 base removed from V and 7 bases from J, the gap between germline ends came to 11 bases. The CDR3 contains 13 residues. CDR3 nucleotide sequence: TGTGCCAGCAGCTTAGGACAGGCGAGAGAGCAGTACTTC. It encodes CASSLGQAREQYF.

This clonotype appeared a single time. This may come from a read error, since a much larger clone is one base off. This is likely a read error, given that the CDR3 carries no conserved phenylalanine or tryptophan at its end. The genes are TRBV7-2 and TRBJ1-5; a possible D gene is TRBD1 (6 bases). Trimming pared 5 bases from V and 7 bases from J, leaving 15 bases between. The length of the CDR3 is 14 residues. The germline V gene has CDR1 SGHTA and CDR2 FQGNSA. The CDR3 reads CASSPRQARQPQHL. In DNA form, the CDR3 reads TGTGCCAGCAGCCCCAGACAGGCTAGACAGCCCCAGCATCTT.

V usage is TRBV2 and J usage is TRBJ2-5; TRBD1 aligns across 8 bases. V was pared by 7 bases and J by 5 bases, with 6 bases of the junction left unmatched. This CDR3 region has 13 residues. Germline lookup yields CDR1 SNHLY and CDR2 FYNNEI. CDR3 DNA: TGTGCCAGCACTAGGACAGGGATGGAGACCCAGTACTTC. Its protein product is CASTRTGMETQYF.

This clonotype was seen more than once but under ten times. The rearrangement joins TRBV6-2 or TRBV6-3 to TRBJ2-1; tentative D call: TRBD2 (5 bases). Germline V lookup: CDR1 MNHEY, CDR2 SVGEGT. This CDR3 is 15 amino acids long. V lost 8 bases to trimming and J lost 3 bases, with 17 bases between them. CDR3 in DNA: TGTGCCAGCGACGGGGTTAGGGCAAACTACAATGAGCAGTTCTTC. It is translated as CASDGVRANYNEQFF.

This clonotype was recorded many times. The chain employs TRBV14 and TRBJ2-1; D remains ambiguous. Germline CDR1 SGHDN, CDR2 FVKESK. CDR3 length: 17 amino acids. The V gene lost 0 bases and the J gene lost 0 bases, with 12 bases spanning the gap. The CDR3 loop reads CASSQDRRLFSYNEQFF. DNA for the CDR3: TGTGCCAGCAGCCAAGATCGCCGACTCTTCTCCTACAATGAGCAGTTCTTC.

This clonotype has a handful of counts. The chain has TRBV7-8 and TRBJ2-7, with D tentatively TRBD1 or TRBD2 (7 bases each). The CDR3 is 15 amino acids. The V gene lost 5 bases and the J gene lost 0 bases, with 14 bases spanning the gap. Germline V gives CDR1 SGHVS, CDR2 FQNEAQ. CDR3 residues: CASSPRGGISYEQYF. CDR3 nucleotide sequence: TGTGCCAGCAGCCCCAGGGGGGGAATCTCCTACGAGCAGTACTTC.

This clonotype was counted ten times or more. The chain combines TRBV12-3 or TRBV12-4 with TRBJ2-1, with D unclear. The CDR3 length is 14 residues. Between the trimmed V and J ends, which lost 5 bases and 0 bases, there was a span of 8 bases. CDR3 residues: CASSRGGSYNEQFF. The CDR3 bases are TGTGCCAGCAGTCGAGGTGGCTCCTACAATGAGCAGTTCTTC.

This clonotype was detected many times. The chain has TRBV12-3 or TRBV12-4 and TRBJ2-7; possibly TRBD2 for D (5 bases). The V gene lost 4 bases and the J gene lost 0 bases, with 16 bases spanning the gap. The CDR3 loop spans 16 amino acids. CDR3 bases: TGTGCCAGCAGTTCGAACCCTAGCATGGACTCCTACGAGCAGTACTTC. It codes for CASSSNPSMDSYEQYF.

There are many counts of this clonotype. The rearrangement joins TRBV29-1 to TRBJ1-1; D remains ambiguous. Trimming took off 6 bases at V and 0 bases at J, with 11 bases between the two ends. The CDR3 has 13 residues. CDR1 and CDR2 (germline): SQVTM, ANQGSEA. The CDR3 loop reads CSVEMGVNTEAFF. Written as DNA, the CDR3 is TGCAGCGTGGAAATGGGAGTGAACACTGAAGCTTTCTTT.